This TCR beta chain was found in a study of control samples from healthy donors and cancer patients. The protocol was immunoSEQ multiplex PCR, while the TCRdb copy is restricted to in-frame clones and leaves out a portion. The repertoire consists of more than 25,000 clones, with around 94% occurring once and the leading ten covering more than 6.5%. Germline CDR1 is SGDLS and CDR2 is YYNGEE. The CDR3 has 17 amino acids. The junction had 14 bases not matched to a gene; V was cut back by 6 bases and J by 4 bases. The source is a man aged 55 to 70 in good health. The genes are TRBV9 and TRBJ2-3; 10 bases map to TRBD2. The specimen sequenced was blood. The CDR3 region has the DNA TGTGCCAGCACCCTCTTAGCGGGGGGAAAATTAGCAGATACGCAGTATTTT. Residues: CASTLLAGGKLADTQYF.